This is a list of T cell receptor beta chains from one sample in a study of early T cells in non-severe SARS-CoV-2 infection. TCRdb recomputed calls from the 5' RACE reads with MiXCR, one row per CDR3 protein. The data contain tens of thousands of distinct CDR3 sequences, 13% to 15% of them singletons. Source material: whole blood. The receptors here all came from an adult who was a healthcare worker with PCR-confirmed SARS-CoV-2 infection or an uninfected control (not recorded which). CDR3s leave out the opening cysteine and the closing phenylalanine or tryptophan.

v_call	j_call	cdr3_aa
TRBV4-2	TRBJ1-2	ASSQGAARNAYGYT
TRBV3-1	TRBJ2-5	ASSQRGKETQY
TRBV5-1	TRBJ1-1	ASSPPGLNTEAF
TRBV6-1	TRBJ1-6	ASSWPEASGSYNSPLH
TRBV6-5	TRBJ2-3	ASSYSAALLTDTQY
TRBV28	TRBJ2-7	ASISNYEQY
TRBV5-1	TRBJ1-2	ASSPGRPANYGYT
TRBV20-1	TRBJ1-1	SAIPDDRMGLSEAF
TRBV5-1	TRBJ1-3	ASSFDWGSGNTIY
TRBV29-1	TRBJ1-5	SVVGASNQPQH
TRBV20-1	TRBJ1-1	SARRTEAF
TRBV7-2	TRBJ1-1	ASSLAGTVNTEAF
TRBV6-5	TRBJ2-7	ASRYGRAGKHEQY
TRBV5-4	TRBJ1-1	ASSLVGDRERAF
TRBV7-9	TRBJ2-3	ASRDSPRRDTQY
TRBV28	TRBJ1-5	ASSGQSNQPQH
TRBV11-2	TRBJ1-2	ASSSRTGDYGYT
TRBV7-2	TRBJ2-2	ASMPSGGYGELF
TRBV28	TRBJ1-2	ASRGADRVNYGYT
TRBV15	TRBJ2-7	ATRGSGTGSYEQY
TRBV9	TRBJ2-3	ASSVDWVSTQY
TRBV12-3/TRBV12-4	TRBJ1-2	ASSPRWGNYGYT
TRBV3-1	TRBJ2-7	ASSQRYGLAGAY
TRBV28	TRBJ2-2	ASSFRLSGELF
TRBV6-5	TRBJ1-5	ASSKGQPQPQH
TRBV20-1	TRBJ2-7	SARDLAGGFRDEQY